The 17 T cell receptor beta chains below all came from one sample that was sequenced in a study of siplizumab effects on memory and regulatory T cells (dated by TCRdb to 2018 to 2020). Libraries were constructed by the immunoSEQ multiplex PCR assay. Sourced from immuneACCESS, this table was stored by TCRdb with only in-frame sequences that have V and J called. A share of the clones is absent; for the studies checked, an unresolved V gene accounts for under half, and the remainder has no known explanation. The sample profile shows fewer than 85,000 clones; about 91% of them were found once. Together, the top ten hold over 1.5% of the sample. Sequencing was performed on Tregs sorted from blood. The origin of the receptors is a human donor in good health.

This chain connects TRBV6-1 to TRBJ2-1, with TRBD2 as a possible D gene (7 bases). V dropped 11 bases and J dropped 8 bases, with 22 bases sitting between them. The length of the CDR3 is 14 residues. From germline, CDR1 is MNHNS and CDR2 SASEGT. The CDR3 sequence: CAGGGNRDTHEQFF. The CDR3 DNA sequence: TGTGCCGGGGGGGGGAACCGGGACACCCATGAGCAGTTCTTC.

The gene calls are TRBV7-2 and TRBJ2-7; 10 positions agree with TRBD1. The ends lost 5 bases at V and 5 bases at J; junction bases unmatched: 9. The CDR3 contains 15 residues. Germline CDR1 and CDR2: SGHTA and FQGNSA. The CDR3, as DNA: TGTGCCAGCAGCACCCGGACAGGGGGGTTTAACGAGCAGTACTTC. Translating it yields CASSTRTGGFNEQYF.

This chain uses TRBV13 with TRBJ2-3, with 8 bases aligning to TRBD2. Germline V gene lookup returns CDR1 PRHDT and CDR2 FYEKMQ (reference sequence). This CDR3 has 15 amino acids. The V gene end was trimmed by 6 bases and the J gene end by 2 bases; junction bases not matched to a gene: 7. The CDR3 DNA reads TGTGCCAGCAGGCTAAGGACTAGCTTCACAGATACGCAGTATTTT. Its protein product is CASRLRTSFTDTQYF.

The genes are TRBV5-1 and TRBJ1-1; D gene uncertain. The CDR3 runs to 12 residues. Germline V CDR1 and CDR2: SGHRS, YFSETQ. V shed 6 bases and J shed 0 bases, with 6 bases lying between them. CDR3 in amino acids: CASTGLNTEAFF. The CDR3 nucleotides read TGCGCCAGCACGGGCTTGAACACTGAAGCTTTCTTT.

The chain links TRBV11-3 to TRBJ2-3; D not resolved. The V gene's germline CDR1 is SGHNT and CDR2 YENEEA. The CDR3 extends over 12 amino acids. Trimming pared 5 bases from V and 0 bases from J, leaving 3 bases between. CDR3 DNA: TGTGCCAGCAGCACTAGCACAGATACGCAGTATTTT. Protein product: CASSTSTDTQYF. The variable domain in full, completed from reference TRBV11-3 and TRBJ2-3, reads EAGVVQSPRYKIIEKKQPVAFWCNPISGHNTLYWYLQNLGQGPELLIRYENEEAVDDSQLPKDRFSAERLKGVDSTLKIQPAELGDSAVYLCASSTSTDTQYFGPGTRLTVL.

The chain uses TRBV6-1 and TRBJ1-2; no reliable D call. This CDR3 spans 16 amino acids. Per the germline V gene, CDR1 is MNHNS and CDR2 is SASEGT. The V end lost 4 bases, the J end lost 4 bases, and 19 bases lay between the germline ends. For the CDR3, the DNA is TGTGCCAGCAGTGCCAGGATTCGGACGGGGATCTATGGCTACACCTTC. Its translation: CASSARIRTGIYGYTF.

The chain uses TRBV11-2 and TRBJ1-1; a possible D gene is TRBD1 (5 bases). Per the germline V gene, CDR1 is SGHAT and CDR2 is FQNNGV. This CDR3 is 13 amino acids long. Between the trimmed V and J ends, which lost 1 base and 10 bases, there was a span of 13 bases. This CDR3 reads CASSLVQIGVAFF. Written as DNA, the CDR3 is TGTGCCAGCAGCTTAGTTCAGATAGGGGTAGCTTTCTTT.

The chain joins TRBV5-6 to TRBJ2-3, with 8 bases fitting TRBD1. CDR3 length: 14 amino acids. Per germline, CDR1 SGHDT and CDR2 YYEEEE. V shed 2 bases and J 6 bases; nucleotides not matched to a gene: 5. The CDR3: CASSLKQGVDTQYF. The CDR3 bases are TGTGCCAGCAGCTTAAAACAGGGGGTCGATACGCAGTATTTT.

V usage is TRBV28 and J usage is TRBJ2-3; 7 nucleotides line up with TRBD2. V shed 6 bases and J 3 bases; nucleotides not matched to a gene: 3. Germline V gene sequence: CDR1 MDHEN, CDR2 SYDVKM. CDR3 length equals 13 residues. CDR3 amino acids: CASRWGGTDTQYF. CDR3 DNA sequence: TGTGCCAGCAGGTGGGGGGGGACAGATACGCAGTATTTT. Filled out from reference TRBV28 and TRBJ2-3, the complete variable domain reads DVKVTQSSRYLVKRTGEKVFLECVQDMDHENMFWYRQDPGLGLRLIYFSYDVKMKEKGDIPEGYSVSREKKERFSLILESASTNQTSMYLCASRWGGTDTQYFGPGTRLTVL.

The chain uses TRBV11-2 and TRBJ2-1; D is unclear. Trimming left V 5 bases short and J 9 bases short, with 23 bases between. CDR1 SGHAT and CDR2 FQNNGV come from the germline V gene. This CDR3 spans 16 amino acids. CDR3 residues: CASSPQITAFFGEQFF. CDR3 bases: TGTGCCAGCAGCCCCCAAATTACGGCGTTTTTCGGTGAGCAGTTCTTC.

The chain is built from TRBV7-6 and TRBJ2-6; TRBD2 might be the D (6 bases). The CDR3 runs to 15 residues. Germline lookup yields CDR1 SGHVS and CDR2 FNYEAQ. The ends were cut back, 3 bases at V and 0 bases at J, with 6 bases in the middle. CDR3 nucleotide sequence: TGTGCCAGCAGCTTGGGGGGCTCTGGGGCCAACGTCCTGACTTTC. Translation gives CASSLGGSGANVLTF.

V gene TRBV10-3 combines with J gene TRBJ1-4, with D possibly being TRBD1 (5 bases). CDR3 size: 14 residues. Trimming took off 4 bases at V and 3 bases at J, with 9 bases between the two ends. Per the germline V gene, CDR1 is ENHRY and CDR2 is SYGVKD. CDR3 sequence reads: CAISAGPPNEKLFF. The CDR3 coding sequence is TGTGCCATCAGTGCGGGACCGCCTAATGAAAAACTGTTTTTT.

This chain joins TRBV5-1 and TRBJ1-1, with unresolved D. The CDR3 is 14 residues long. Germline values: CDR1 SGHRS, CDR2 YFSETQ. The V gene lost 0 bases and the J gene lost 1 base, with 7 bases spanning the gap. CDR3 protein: CASSLVWGNTEAFF. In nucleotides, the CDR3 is TGCGCCAGCAGCTTGGTATGGGGGAACACTGAAGCTTTCTTT.

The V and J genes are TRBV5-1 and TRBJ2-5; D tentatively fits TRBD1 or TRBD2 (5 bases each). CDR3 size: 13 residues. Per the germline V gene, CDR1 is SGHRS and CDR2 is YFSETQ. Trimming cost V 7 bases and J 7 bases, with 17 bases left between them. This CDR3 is CASGTPEGGTQYF. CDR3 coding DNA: TGCGCCAGCGGGACGCCCGAGGGTGGGACCCAGTACTTC.

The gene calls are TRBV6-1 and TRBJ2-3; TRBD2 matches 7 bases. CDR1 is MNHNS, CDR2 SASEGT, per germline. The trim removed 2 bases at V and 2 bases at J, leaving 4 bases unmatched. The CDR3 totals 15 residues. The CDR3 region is CASSEQRGITDTQYF. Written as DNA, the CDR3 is TGTGCCAGCAGTGAACAGCGGGGAATCACAGATACGCAGTATTTT.

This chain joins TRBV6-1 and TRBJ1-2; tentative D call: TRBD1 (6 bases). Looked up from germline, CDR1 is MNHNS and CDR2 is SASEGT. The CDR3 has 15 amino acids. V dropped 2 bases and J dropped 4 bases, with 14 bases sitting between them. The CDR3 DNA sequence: TGTGCCAGCAGTGAACCCATTGGACAGAGCTATGGCTACACCTTC. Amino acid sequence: CASSEPIGQSYGYTF.

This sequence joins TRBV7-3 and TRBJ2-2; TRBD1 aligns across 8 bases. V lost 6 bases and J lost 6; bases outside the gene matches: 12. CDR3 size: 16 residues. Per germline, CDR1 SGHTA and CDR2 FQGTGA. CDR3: CASRKNDRGRAGELFF. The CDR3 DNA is TGTGCCAGCAGGAAAAACGACAGGGGTCGGGCCGGGGAGCTGTTTTTT.